The sequence of this T cell receptor (beta chain) was determined in a study of T cell repertoires in ileal Crohn's disease. Study at large: Patients had a median approximately 7.8-year disease duration, and under 45% were active smokers. Findings and limits, study-wide: Compared with non-smokers, active smokers at surgery showed more clonal expansions.

Comments on this clone: Its antigen is currently unknown.

The protocol was immunoSEQ multiplex PCR, while the TCRdb copy is restricted to in-frame clones and leaves out a portion. The sample has more than 5,500 clones, roughly 82% seen once; the top ten hold approximately 14%. Looked up from germline, CDR1 is MNHEY and CDR2 is SVGAGI. This CDR3 region has 16 residues. V gave up 0 bases and J gave up 3 bases, with 15 bases separating them. Adults with ileal or ileocolonic Crohn's disease and an indication for resection were eligible. Sequencing was performed on ileal tissue. This chain connects TRBV6-5 to TRBJ2-7, with a weak D call TRBD2 (5 bases). The TCR originated in an adult with Crohn's disease. DNA of the CDR3: TGTGCCAGCAGTTACTCCCGGGGTAGGATCGTCTACGAGCAGTACTTC. This translates into CASSYSRGRIVYEQYF.